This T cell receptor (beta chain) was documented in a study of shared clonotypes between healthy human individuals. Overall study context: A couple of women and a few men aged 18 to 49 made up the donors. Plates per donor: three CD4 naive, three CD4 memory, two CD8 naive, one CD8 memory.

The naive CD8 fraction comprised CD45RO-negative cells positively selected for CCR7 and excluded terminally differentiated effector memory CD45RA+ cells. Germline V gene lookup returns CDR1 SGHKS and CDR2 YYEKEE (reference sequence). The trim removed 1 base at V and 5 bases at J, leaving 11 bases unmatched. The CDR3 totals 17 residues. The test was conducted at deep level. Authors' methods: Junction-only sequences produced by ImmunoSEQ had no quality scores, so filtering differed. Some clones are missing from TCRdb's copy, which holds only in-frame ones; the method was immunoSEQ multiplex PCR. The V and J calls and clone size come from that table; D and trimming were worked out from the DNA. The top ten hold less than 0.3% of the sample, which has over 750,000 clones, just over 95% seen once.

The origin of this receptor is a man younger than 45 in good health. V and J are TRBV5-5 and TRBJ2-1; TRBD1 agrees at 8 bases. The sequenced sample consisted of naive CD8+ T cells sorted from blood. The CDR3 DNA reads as TGTGCCAGCAGCTTGTCAGGGGGCGAGTTCGGCAACAATGAGCAGTTCTTC. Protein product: CASSLSGGEFGNNEQFF.